A few counts support the clone carrying this T cell receptor beta chain. Germline V gene lookup returns CDR1 MNHNY and CDR2 SVGAGI (reference sequence). The CDR3 is 14 residues long. With 5 bases removed from V and 2 bases from J, the gap between germline ends came to 10 bases. Primed by a sample-barcoded 5' primer and a J-beta primer mix, a second PCR proceeded for 7 to 11 cycles. TCRdb fed the 5' RACE reads into MiXCR, producing one record per CDR3 protein. The data contain some 1.1 million distinct CDR3 sequences, about two fifths of them singletons. This entry comes from a study of blood T cells in healthy people across ages.

This receptor was taken from a man aged 18 to 30 in good health. Sample: blood. This chain connects TRBV6-6 to TRBJ1-5; D not certain. This chain's CDR3 is CASSGLQRNQPQHF. The CDR3 DNA reads as TGTGCCAGCAGTGGGTTACAGCGCAATCAGCCCCAGCATTTT.